These 22 T cell receptor beta chains were sequenced from one sample in a study of T cell responses to AZD1222 COVID-19 vaccine. The method was immunoSEQ multiplex PCR; TCRdb's version includes in-frame clones alone and lacks a portion of them. The sample contains some 200,000 clones, approximately 90% of which appear only once. This specimen consisted of peripheral blood, obtained 28 days after the second AZD1222 dose. These receptors all come from an adult who received the AZD1222 COVID-19 vaccine.

This clone was recorded once. V and J are TRBV10-3 and TRBJ1-2; tentative D call: TRBD1 (5 bases). Germline values: CDR1 ENHRY, CDR2 SYGVKD. V shed 4 bases and J shed 3 bases, with 12 bases lying between them. The CDR3 spans 14 residues. The CDR3 sequence: CAISVSGQDYGYTF. The CDR3 DNA reads as TGTGCCATCAGTGTCTCGGGGCAGGACTATGGCTACACCTTC.

The rearrangement uses TRBV6-5 and TRBJ1-5; D gene ambiguous. V was cut by 6 bases and J by 0 bases, with 12 bases left in between. The CDR3 totals 15 residues. Germline CDR1 reads MNHEY; CDR2 reads SVGAGI. As DNA, the CDR3 is TGTGCCAGCAGACCAACAGTCAATAGCAATCAGCCCCAGCATTTT. Protein product: CASRPTVNSNQPQHF.

A few counts support this clone. Other DNA variants within this sample encode the same CDR3. The chain couples TRBV28 to TRBJ1-3, with unresolved D. V lost 9 bases and J lost 8, with 11 bases in between. This CDR3 has 11 residues. Germline-derived CDR1 and CDR2 are MDHEN and SYDVKM. The CDR3: CASRGRDTIYF. The CDR3 DNA is TGTGCCAGTCGTGGGAGGGACACCATATATTTT. Drawing the rest from reference TRBV28 and TRBJ1-3, the complete variable domain is DVKVTQSSRYLVKRTGEKVFLECVQDMDHENMFWYRQDPGLGLRLIYFSYDVKMKEKGDIPEGYSVSREKKERFSLILESASTNQTSMYLCASRGRDTIYFGEGSWLTVV.

The genes are TRBV10-2 and TRBJ2-2; no clear D. Per germline, CDR1 WSHSY and CDR2 SAAADI. The CDR3 consists of 12 residues. Deletions cut 2 bases from V and 2 bases from J, with 0 bases between. The CDR3 is CASSENTGELFF. The DNA of the CDR3 is TGCGCCAGCAGTGAGAACACCGGGGAGCTGTTTTTT.

This clone was seen just once. The rearrangement uses TRBV28 and TRBJ2-5; D may be TRBD2 (5 bases). Germline V CDR1 and CDR2: MDHEN, SYDVKM. Trimming took off 3 bases at V and 1 base at J, with 12 bases between the two ends. The CDR3 is made up of 15 amino acids. The CDR3 DNA follows: TGTGCCAGCAGTTTCCCGGGGTCGGCCCAAGAGACCCAGTACTTC. Protein: CASSFPGSAQETQYF.

The chain has TRBV2 and TRBJ2-6; D is undetermined. The CDR3 has 14 residues. Per the germline V gene, CDR1 is SNHLY and CDR2 is FYNNEI. V was pared by 5 bases and J by 4 bases, with 9 bases between. The CDR3 region has the DNA TGTGCCAGCAGTCCACGATTCGGGGCCAACGTCCTGACTTTC. Residues: CASSPRFGANVLTF.

This chain connects TRBV25-1 to TRBJ1-3; D is ambiguous. The CDR3 is made up of 17 amino acids. Germline V gene data show CDR1 as MGHDK and CDR2 as SYGVNS. Trimming pared 4 bases from V and 1 base from J, leaving 17 bases between. The CDR3 DNA reads TGTGCCAGCAGTGCCGGAGGGAATCTAGGATCTGGAAACACCATATATTTT. Amino acids: CASSAGGNLGSGNTIYF.

The chain combines TRBV29-1 with TRBJ2-2; 9 bases line up with TRBD1. Unmatched junction bases numbered 5, after V lost 6 bases and J lost 3 bases. CDR1 is SQVTM, CDR2 ANQGSEA, per germline. CDR3 size: 14 residues. The chain's CDR3 is CSVPRTGDTGELFF. DNA for the CDR3: TGCAGCGTCCCTCGGACAGGGGACACCGGGGAGCTGTTTTTT.

This sequence joins TRBV19 and TRBJ1-4, with 8 bases that match TRBD1. The CDR3 sequence is 15 residues long. With V trimmed by 5 bases and J by 8 bases, 10 bases remained unmatched. CDR1 and CDR2 (germline): LNHDA, SQIVND (reference sequence). In nucleotides, the CDR3 is TGTGCCAGTAGTGTCTCTTCCGGGACAGGCGAAAAACTGTTTTTT. Its translation is CASSVSSGTGEKLFF.

The chain recombines TRBV6-5 with TRBJ1-2; no reliable D call. The germline V and J ends were trimmed by 9 bases and 4 bases, with 15 bases remaining between them. Germline V lookup: CDR1 MNHEY, CDR2 SVGAGI. This CDR3 is built from 13 residues. CDR3 in DNA: TGTGCCAGGTCCCCGGGAGAATTCTATGGCTACACCTTC. Translating gives CARSPGEFYGYTF.

The genes are TRBV6-1 and TRBJ1-1, with D unresolved. The CDR3 is 15 residues long. The germline gives CDR1 MNHNS, CDR2 SASEGT. V lost 1 base, J lost 0 bases, and 9 bases lay in between. The DNA for the CDR3 is TGTGCCAGCAGTGAAGTTCCAGGAGTGAACACTGAAGCTTTCTTT. This encodes CASSEVPGVNTEAFF.

This chain uses TRBV2 with TRBJ1-1; weak D call: TRBD1 (6 bases). This CDR3 region has 14 residues. The V end lost 7 bases, the J end lost 2 bases, and 14 bases lay between the germline ends. The germline V gene encodes CDR1 SNHLY and CDR2 FYNNEI. For the CDR3, the DNA is TGTGCCAGCAAATCCCAGGGGACAAACACTGAAGCTTTCTTT. As protein: CASKSQGTNTEAFF. The full variable domain, completed using reference TRBV2 and TRBJ1-1, is EPEVTQTPSHQVTQMGQEVILRCVPISNHLYFYWYRQILGQKVEFLVSFYNNEISEKSEIFDDQFSVERPDGSNFTLKIRSTKLEDSAMYFCASKSQGTNTEAFFGQGTRLTVV.

CDR3 loop: CASGLSNSPLHF. The CDR3 region has the DNA TGTGCTAGTGGTTTGAGTAATTCACCCCTCCACTTT. The chain carries TRBV12-5 and TRBJ1-6; D is unclear. The V gene lost 2 bases and the J gene lost 6 bases, with 2 bases spanning the gap. The CDR3 runs 12 residues. The germline CDR1 and CDR2 sequences are LGHNT and FRNRAP.

The gene calls are TRBV28 and TRBJ2-5, with D unresolved. CDR1 is MDHEN and CDR2 is SYDVKM in the germline V gene. V was clipped by 3 bases and J by 5 bases, with 13 bases between them. This CDR3 is built from 14 residues. Written as DNA, the CDR3 is TGTGCCAGCAGTTTCGGTCCCTTGGGGGAGACCCAGTACTTC. Protein: CASSFGPLGETQYF.

V and J are TRBV19 and TRBJ2-7, with TRBD2 identical over 10 bases. The V gene end was trimmed by 4 bases and the J gene end by 6 bases; junction bases not matched to a gene: 6. Germline lookup yields CDR1 LNHDA and CDR2 SQIVND (reference sequence). The CDR3 loop spans 14 amino acids. CDR3 DNA sequence: TGTGCCAGTAGTACCAGCGGGAGGGCGGCCGAGCAGTACTTC. Protein sequence: CASSTSGRAAEQYF.

The chain links TRBV27 to TRBJ1-5; D gene ambiguous. Deletions cut 8 bases from V and 3 bases from J, with 17 bases between. This CDR3 is built from 15 residues. Germline V lookup: CDR1 MNHEY, CDR2 SMNVEV (reference sequence). CDR3 nucleotide sequence: TGTGCCAGCGGAAAGACAATAGGGTACAATCAGCCCCAGCATTTT. Protein product: CASGKTIGYNQPQHF.

The chain combines TRBV27 with TRBJ1-1; D gene unclear. V lost 4 bases and J lost 10, with 19 bases in between. Germline V CDR1 and CDR2: MNHEY, SMNVEV (reference sequence). The CDR3 spans 14 residues. The CDR3 sequence is CASSYRRESQVAFF. In nucleotides, the CDR3 is TGTGCCAGCAGTTACCGCCGGGAGTCTCAGGTAGCTTTCTTT.

This clone appeared a few times. The chain uses TRBV7-9 and TRBJ2-7; D tentatively reads TRBD1 or TRBD2 (5 bases each). V was cut by 3 bases and J by 2 bases, with 11 bases left in between. CDR3 length: 14 amino acids. CDR1 is SEHNR and CDR2 is FQNEAQ in the germline V gene (reference sequence). For the CDR3, the DNA is TGTGCCAGCAGCTTCGAGGGGTTCACCTACGAGCAGTACTTC. Protein: CASSFEGFTYEQYF.

This clone was seen a few times. The J gene is TRBJ2-7, the V gene TRBV13, with D perhaps TRBD1 or TRBD2 (5 bases each). The germline gives CDR1 PRHDT, CDR2 FYEKMQ (reference sequence). Trimming left V 2 bases short and J 2 bases short, with 13 bases between. There are 15 residues in the CDR3. The CDR3 reads CASSLRGGRTYEQYF. The CDR3 bases are TGTGCCAGCAGCTTAAGGGGCGGGCGGACCTACGAGCAGTACTTC.

J is TRBJ2-3 and V is TRBV4-2, with TRBD2 matching over 15 bases. Germline values: CDR1 LGHNA, CDR2 YNFKEQ. The ends lost 5 bases at V and 4 bases at J; junction bases unmatched: 7. There are 17 residues in the CDR3. CDR3 sequence reads: CASSNGLAGGVADTQYF. In DNA, the CDR3 is TGTGCCAGCAGCAACGGACTAGCGGGAGGGGTGGCAGATACGCAGTATTTT.

The chain links TRBV9 to TRBJ2-1, with 11 bases fitting TRBD2. Looked up from germline, CDR1 is SGDLS and CDR2 is YYNGEE. V dropped 7 bases and J dropped 0; count of bases not matched to a gene: 12. This CDR3 comprises 18 residues. In DNA, the CDR3 is TGTGCCAGCTCGAAGGGACTAGCGGCCAAAAGCTCCTACAATGAGCAGTTCTTC. The encoded protein is CASSKGLAAKSSYNEQFF.

V is TRBV3-1 (or the pseudogene TRBV3-2) and J is TRBJ2-3, with 9 bases aligning to TRBD2. Germline trimming cut 4 bases from V and 6 bases from J; bases unmatched to any gene: 8. The CDR3 runs 15 residues. Looked up from germline, CDR1 is LGHDT and CDR2 is YNNKEL (reference sequence). The CDR3 region is CASSPGSSGKDTQYF. The CDR3 DNA reads as TGTGCCAGCAGCCCAGGGTCTAGCGGGAAGGATACGCAGTATTTT.